These 17 T cell receptor beta chains were all obtained from the same sample, sequenced in a study of OX40 agonist ivuxolimab in advanced cancers. The protocol was immunoSEQ multiplex PCR, while the TCRdb copy is restricted to in-frame clones and leaves out a portion. The sample contains approximately 52,000 clones, 94% of which appear only once. The sample consisted of CD4+ or CD8+ T cells sorted from blood, taken in a trial of the OX40 agonist ivuxolimab. The receptors derive from an adult with an advanced solid tumor such as melanoma, head and neck, liver or kidney cancer.

The J gene is TRBJ1-5, the V gene TRBV6-5; a weak D match, TRBD1 (6 bases). V lost 5 bases, J lost 7 bases, and 15 bases lay in between. This CDR3 is 14 amino acids long. Germline CDR1 is MNHEY and CDR2 is SVGAGI. The CDR3 is CASSRGGARQPQHF. The CDR3 coding sequence is TGTGCCAGCAGTAGGGGGGGGGCCCGGCAGCCCCAGCATTTT.

The rearrangement uses TRBV13 and TRBJ2-1; 14 bases are shared with TRBD2. CDR3 length: 19 residues. Germline assignment: CDR1 PRHDT and CDR2 FYEKMQ (reference sequence). Germline trimming cut 5 bases from V and 0 bases from J; bases unmatched to any gene: 9. For the CDR3, the DNA is TGTGCCAGCAGCCGGGGACTAGCGGGAGTGGCGAGCTCCTACAATGAGCAGTTCTTC. Amino acids: CASSRGLAGVASSYNEQFF.

J is TRBJ2-5 and V is TRBV4-1; a possible D gene is TRBD1 (7 bases). The CDR3 loop spans 14 amino acids. Germline CDR1 is MGHRA and CDR2 is YSYEKL. V was pared by 6 bases and J by 5 bases, with 16 bases between. CDR3 region: CASSSGVGQETQYF. DNA for the CDR3: TGCGCCAGCAGTTCGGGGGTGGGACAGGAGACCCAGTACTTC.

The chain is built from TRBV30 and TRBJ2-7; tentative D call: TRBD2 (5 bases). CDR3 size: 14 residues. V was trimmed by 2 bases and J by 3 bases, leaving 14 bases between them. Germline V gives CDR1 GTSNPN, CDR2 SVGIG (reference sequence). CDR3 sequence (DNA): TGTGCCTGGAGTAAGGGAGTAGGACTCTACGAGCAGTACTTC. Translated, it gives CAWSKGVGLYEQYF.

The rearrangement links TRBV6-5 to TRBJ2-3; D possibly corresponds to TRBD1 (5 bases). CDR1 MNHEY and CDR2 SVGAGI come from the germline V gene. This CDR3 comprises 15 residues. The V and J ends lost 2 bases and 2 bases respectively, with 11 bases between them. CDR3: CASSYQGHYTDTQYF. The CDR3 nucleotides read TGTGCCAGCAGTTACCAGGGCCACTACACAGATACGCAGTATTTT.

The chain links TRBV7-2 to TRBJ2-3; no firm D call. Per germline, CDR1 SGHTA and CDR2 FQGNSA. The CDR3 has 12 residues. V lost 3 bases, J lost 4 bases, and 5 bases lay in between. The CDR3 protein is CASSFSSDTQYF. The CDR3 DNA sequence: TGTGCCAGCAGCTTTAGTTCAGATACGCAGTATTTT.

The chain links TRBV5-4 to TRBJ2-7, with 7 bases that match TRBD2. Looked up from germline, CDR1 is SGHNT and CDR2 is YYREEE (reference sequence). Trimming removed 2 bases from V and 4 bases from J; junction bases left unmatched: 6. The CDR3 has 14 amino acids. The CDR3 protein is CASSFLGGEYEQYF. The CDR3 region has the DNA TGTGCCAGCAGCTTCTTGGGGGGGGAGTACGAGCAGTACTTC.

The chain carries TRBV5-1 and TRBJ2-1; a weak D match, TRBD2 (5 bases). V lost 0 bases to trimming and J lost 10 bases, with 11 bases between them. The CDR3 contains 13 residues. Germline CDR1 is SGHRS and CDR2 is YFSETQ. CDR3 bases: TGCGCCAGCAGCTTGGGCGGGTCGGAAGAGCAGTTCTTC. Translated, it gives CASSLGGSEEQFF.

The V and J genes are TRBV7-8 and TRBJ2-7, with D tentatively TRBD2 (5 bases). With 2 bases removed from V and 3 bases from J, the gap between germline ends came to 11 bases. Germline V gives CDR1 SGHVS, CDR2 FQNEAQ. This CDR3 comprises 14 residues. The CDR3 DNA reads as TGTGCCAGCAGCTTACTAGCCGATTACTACGAGCAGTACTTC. Its translation is CASSLLADYYEQYF. The full variable domain, its missing parts supplied by reference TRBV7-8 and TRBJ2-7, is GAGVSQSPRYKVAKRGQDVALRCDPISGHVSLFWYQQALGQGPEFLTYFQNEAQLDKSGLPSDRFFAERPEGSVSTLKIQRTQQEDSAVYLCASSLLADYYEQYFGPGTRLTVT.

This clone was found once. The chain combines TRBV25-1 with TRBJ2-1, with D unclear. V was cut by 1 base and J by 0 bases, with 16 bases left in between. Germline CDR1 reads MGHDK; CDR2 reads SYGVNS. The CDR3 runs 18 residues. The CDR3 region has the DNA TGTGCCAGCAGTGAATCTTCCCCCGCGACTCACTCCTACAATGAGCAGTTCTTC. This translates into CASSESSPATHSYNEQFF. The whole variable domain, remainder taken from reference TRBV25-1 and TRBJ2-1, is EADIYQTPRYLVIGTGKKITLECSQTMGHDKMYWYQQDPGMELHLIHYSYGVNSTEKGDLSSESTVSRIRTEHFPLTLESARPSHTSQYLCASSESSPATHSYNEQFFGPGTRLTVL.

This rearrangement joins TRBV11-2 to TRBJ2-1; 13 positions agree with TRBD2. Trimming cost V 8 bases and J 8 bases; bases outside gene matches: 6. CDR1 and CDR2 from the germline V gene are SGHAT and FQNNGV. This CDR3 has 14 amino acids. CDR3 sequence: CASGLAGDLDEQFF. The CDR3 nucleotides read TGTGCCAGCGGACTAGCGGGAGATTTAGATGAGCAGTTCTTC.

The chain combines TRBV28 with TRBJ2-7, with 9 bases that match TRBD2. The CDR3 is made up of 15 amino acids. Unmatched junction bases numbered 9, after V lost 6 bases and J lost 3 bases. Germline CDR1 MDHEN, CDR2 SYDVKM. CDR3 nucleotides: TGTGCCAGCAGGCGACCGGGACTAGCCTTCTACGAGCAGTACTTC. It specifies CASRRPGLAFYEQYF.

This chain connects TRBV15 to TRBJ2-2; maybe TRBD2 (5 bases). Trimming shortened V by 1 base and J by 5 bases, and 11 bases separated the two germline ends. The CDR3 covers 15 residues. The germline CDR1 and CDR2 sequences are LNHNV and YYDKDF (reference sequence). The CDR3: CATSRVPRGTGELFF. As DNA, the CDR3 is TGTGCCACCAGCAGAGTGCCACGAGGGACCGGGGAGCTGTTTTTT.

The V and J genes are TRBV27 and TRBJ1-5, with TRBD1 matching 7 bases. J gave up 3 bases and V 6 bases, and 5 bases lay outside the gene matches. From germline, CDR1 is MNHEY and CDR2 SMNVEV (reference sequence). There are 14 residues in the CDR3. DNA of the CDR3: TGTGCCAGCAGGCATACAGGGGCCAATCAGCCCCAGCATTTT. Translated, it gives CASRHTGANQPQHF.

The chain combines TRBV6-1 with TRBJ1-3; D perhaps matches TRBD1 (6 bases). Germline CDR1 reads MNHNS; CDR2 reads SASEGT. The CDR3 contains 16 residues. Trimming removed 3 bases from V and 0 bases from J, with 12 bases in between. In DNA form, the CDR3 reads TGTGCCAGCAGTGACGGCACAGGGTTCTCTGGAAACACCATATATTTT. It is translated as CASSDGTGFSGNTIYF.

Notes on this clone: Other DNA sequences of this sample code for an identical CDR3. The chain joins TRBV9 to TRBJ1-5; D is uncertain. The CDR3 has 13 amino acids. Trimming shortened V by 0 bases and J by 1 base, and 2 bases separated the two germline ends. Germline V gene lookup returns CDR1 SGDLS and CDR2 YYNGEE. The CDR3 reads CASSVGSNQPQHF. The CDR3 DNA sequence: TGTGCCAGCAGCGTAGGAAGCAATCAGCCCCAGCATTTT. Together with reference TRBV9 and TRBJ1-5, the CDR3 gives the full variable domain: DSGVTQTPKHLITATGQRVTLRCSPRSGDLSVYWYQQSLDQGLQFLIQYYNGEERAKGNILERFSAQQFPDLHSELNLSSLELGDSALYFCASSVGSNQPQHFGDGTRLSIL.

V gene TRBV4-2 combines with J gene TRBJ2-3; 9 nucleotides line up with TRBD2. The CDR3 contains 15 residues. CDR1 and CDR2 from the germline V gene are LGHNA and YNFKEQ. Germline trimming cut 2 bases from V and 11 bases from J; bases unmatched to any gene: 11. CDR3 sequence (DNA): TGTGCCAGCAGCCAAAGACTAGCGGAGGTGCAAGGGCAGTATTTT. Translated, it gives CASSQRLAEVQGQYF.